This T cell receptor beta chain emerged from a study of cytomegalovirus exposure and HLA in healthy donors. The study, taken as a whole, reports: Upon later analysis, HLA-associated TCR beta chains proved more clonally expanded than other, equally common chains. Reports described diagnosis of cytomegalovirus status by the classifier as highly specific and sensitive.

Concerning this clone itself: What it binds is unknown.

The PCR ran on 60 Vbeta and 13 Jbeta primers. The repertoire was sequenced with immunoSEQ multiplex PCR; TCRdb's copy has only in-frame clones and lacks some. The sample shows 150,000 to 200,000 clones, under 85% of them seen only once. The CDR3 spans 17 residues. V gave up 5 bases and J gave up 8 bases; unmatched junction bases: 17. Germline V gene sequence: CDR1 SGHVS, CDR2 FNYEAQ. This receptor was taken from a man aged 50-59 years in good health and CMV-seropositive. The V call is TRBV7-6, the J call TRBJ1-4; 7 positions match TRBD1. The sequenced sample consisted of PBMCs. The chain's CDR3 is CASSPPRSTGLDEKLFF. The CDR3 region has the DNA TGTGCCAGCAGCCCCCCCAGGTCGACAGGGCTTGACGAAAAACTGTTTTTT.